One sample yielded the 3 T cell receptor beta chains listed below, sequenced in a study of T cell repertoires in cytomegalovirus infection. TCRdb itself ran the reads through MiXCR, one entry per CDR3 protein. The sample records more than 150,000 distinct CDR3 sequences, roughly 17% being singletons. Sequences were obtained from CD8+ T cells from PBMCs. Receptors originate from a human donor in good health (CMV status not recorded). Some clones in this sample may be carry-over from other donors' samples.

This chain joins TRBV7-9 and TRBJ2-1; D could derive from TRBD1 or TRBD2 (6 bases each). The V end was cut by 5 bases, the J end by 12 bases, with 20 bases between. The CDR3 has 14 residues. Germline V gene lookup returns CDR1 SEHNR and CDR2 FQNEAQ (reference sequence). Written as DNA, the CDR3 is TGTGCCAGCAGCGTTATAGGGGGGAATGAGTGGCAGTTCTTC. Translated: CASSVIGGNEWQFF.

A few counts support this clonotype. The rearrangement links TRBV5-1 to TRBJ2-1; the match to TRBD1 covers 7 bases. The V and J ends lost 3 bases and 5 bases, in that order; junction bases with no gene match: 8. The length of the CDR3 is 15 residues. Germline V gives CDR1 SGHRS, CDR2 YFSETQ. CDR3 DNA: TGCGCCAGCAGCTCCTATCCGGGACAGCACAATGAGCAGTTCTTC. Amino acid sequence: CASSSYPGQHNEQFF.

In this sample, this clonotype turned up a few times. The chain joins TRBV19 to TRBJ2-7; D uncertain. CDR1 LNHDA and CDR2 SQIVND come from the germline V gene (reference sequence). The V end was cut by 5 bases, the J end by 3 bases, with 11 bases between. The CDR3 extends over 13 amino acids. CDR3 residues: CASSAPRSYEQYF. Written as DNA, the CDR3 is TGTGCCAGTAGTGCCCCTCGGAGCTACGAGCAGTACTTC. Filled out from reference TRBV19 and TRBJ2-7, the complete variable domain reads DGGITQSPKYLFRKEGQNVTLSCEQNLNHDAMYWYRQDPGQGLRLIYYSQIVNDFQKGDIAEGYSVSREKKESFPLTVTSAQKNPTAFYLCASSAPRSYEQYFGPGTRLTVT.